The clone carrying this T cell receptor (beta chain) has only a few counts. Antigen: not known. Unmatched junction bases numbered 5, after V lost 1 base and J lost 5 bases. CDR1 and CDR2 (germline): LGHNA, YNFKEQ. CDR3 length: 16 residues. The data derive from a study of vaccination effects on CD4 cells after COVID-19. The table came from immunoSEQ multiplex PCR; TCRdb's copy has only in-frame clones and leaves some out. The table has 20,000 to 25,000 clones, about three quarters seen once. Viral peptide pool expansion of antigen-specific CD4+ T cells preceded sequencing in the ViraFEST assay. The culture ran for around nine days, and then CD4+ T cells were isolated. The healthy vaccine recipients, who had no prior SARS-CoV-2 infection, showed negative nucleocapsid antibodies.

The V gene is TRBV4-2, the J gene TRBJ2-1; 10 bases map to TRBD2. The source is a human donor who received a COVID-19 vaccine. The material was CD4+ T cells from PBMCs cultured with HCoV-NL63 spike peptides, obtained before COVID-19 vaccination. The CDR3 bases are TGTGCCAGCAGCCAAGGGCAGGGACTAGCGAACAATGAGCAGTTCTTC. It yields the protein CASSQGQGLANNEQFF.